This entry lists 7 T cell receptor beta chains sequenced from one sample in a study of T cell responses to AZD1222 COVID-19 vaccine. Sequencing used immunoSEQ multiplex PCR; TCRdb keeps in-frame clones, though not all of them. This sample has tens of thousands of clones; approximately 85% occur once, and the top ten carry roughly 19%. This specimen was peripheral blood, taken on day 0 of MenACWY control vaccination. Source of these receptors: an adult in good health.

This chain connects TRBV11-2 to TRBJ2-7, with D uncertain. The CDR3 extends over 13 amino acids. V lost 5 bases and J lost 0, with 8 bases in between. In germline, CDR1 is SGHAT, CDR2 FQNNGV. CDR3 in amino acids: CASSNDNSYEQYF. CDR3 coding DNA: TGTGCCAGCAGCAATGACAACTCCTACGAGCAGTACTTC.

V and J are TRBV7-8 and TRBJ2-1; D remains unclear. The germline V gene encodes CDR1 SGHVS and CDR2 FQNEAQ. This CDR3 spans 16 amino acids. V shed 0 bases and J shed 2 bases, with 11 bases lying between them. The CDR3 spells CASSLASASPYNEQFF. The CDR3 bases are TGTGCCAGCAGCTTAGCCTCCGCCAGCCCCTACAATGAGCAGTTCTTC.

CDR3 region: CASSGWGQGYNQPQHF. As DNA, the CDR3 is TGTGCCAGCAGTGGATGGGGACAGGGCTACAATCAGCCCCAGCATTTT. This chain links TRBV6-1 with TRBJ1-5, with 9 bases that match TRBD1. The CDR3 runs 16 residues. With 4 bases clipped from V and 3 bases from J, the junction kept 7 bases outside the gene matches. The germline V gene encodes CDR1 MNHNS and CDR2 SASEGT.

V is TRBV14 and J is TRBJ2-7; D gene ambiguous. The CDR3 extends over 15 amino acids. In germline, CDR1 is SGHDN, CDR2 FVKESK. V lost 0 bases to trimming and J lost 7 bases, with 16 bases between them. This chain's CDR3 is CASSQDLGPLREQYF. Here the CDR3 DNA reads TGTGCCAGCAGCCAAGATTTAGGGCCCCTCCGTGAGCAGTACTTC. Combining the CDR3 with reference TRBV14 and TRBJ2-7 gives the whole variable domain EAGVTQFPSHSVIEKGQTVTLRCDPISGHDNLYWYRRVMGKEIKFLLHFVKESKQDESGMPNNRFLAERTGGTYSTLKVQPAELEDSGVYFCASSQDLGPLREQYFGPGTRLTVT.

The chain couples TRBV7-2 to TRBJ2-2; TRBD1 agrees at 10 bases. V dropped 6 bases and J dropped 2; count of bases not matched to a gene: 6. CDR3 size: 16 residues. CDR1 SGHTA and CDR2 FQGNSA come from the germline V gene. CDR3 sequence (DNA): TGTGCCAGCAGACCTGACAGGGGGCTTAACACCGGGGAGCTGTTTTTT. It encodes CASRPDRGLNTGELFF. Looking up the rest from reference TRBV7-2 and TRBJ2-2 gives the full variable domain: GAGVSQSPSNKVTEKGKDVELRCDPISGHTALYWYRQSLGQGLEFLIYFQGNSAPDKSGLPSDRFSAERTGGSVSTLTIQRTQQEDSAVYLCASRPDRGLNTGELFFGEGSRLTVL.

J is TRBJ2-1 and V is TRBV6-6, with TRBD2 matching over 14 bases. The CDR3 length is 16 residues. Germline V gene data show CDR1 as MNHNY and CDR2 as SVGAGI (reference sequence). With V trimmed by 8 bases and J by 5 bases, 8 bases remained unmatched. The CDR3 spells CASRFGTSGSNNEQFF. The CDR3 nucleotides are TGTGCCAGCCGGTTCGGGACTAGCGGGAGTAACAATGAGCAGTTCTTC.

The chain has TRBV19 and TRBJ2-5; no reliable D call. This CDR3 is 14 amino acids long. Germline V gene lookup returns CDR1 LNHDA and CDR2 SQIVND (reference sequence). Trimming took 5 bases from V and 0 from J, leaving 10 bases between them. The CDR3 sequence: CASSPPMYQETQYF. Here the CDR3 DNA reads TGTGCCAGTAGTCCACCCATGTACCAAGAGACCCAGTACTTC.